This record looks at one TCR beta chain sequence and its context. Antigen specificity is unknown. The sample originates from a study of identifying expanded T cells in peripheral blood. During the collection period, no donor immune events like infections were recorded. The CDR3 runs 13 residues. Germline V CDR1 and CDR2: MNHNY, SVGAGI (reference sequence). The J segment lost 4 bases and the V segment lost 5 bases, leaving 4 bases of the junction unmatched. The study's findings and limits: Roughly two-week clone count variance significantly increased as total template count grew.

The assay was immunoSEQ multiplex PCR, and TCRdb's table has in-frame clones only and misses some. The sample yields 65,000 to 95,000 clones, roughly 90% seen once. The source of this sequence is a person between 18 and 70 years old in good health. The sequenced sample was blood. The chain employs TRBV6-6 and TRBJ1-1; 7 bases fit TRBD1. CDR3 loop: CASSIRGGTEAFF. CDR3 nucleotides: TGTGCCAGCAGTATCAGGGGGGGCACTGAAGCTTTCTTT.